The 20 T cell receptor beta chains given below trace back to one sample, sequenced in a study of metastatic and nonmetastatic thyroid tumors. TCRdb called clones again from the PCR reads with MiXCR. The sample gives tens of thousands of clones, more than 20% of which show up once; approximately 40% is in the top ten. Thyroid surgery took place with no prior treatment in any patient. The sample comprised blood. The receptors shown here come from a female donor with papillary thyroid cancer or a benign thyroid nodule (not recorded which). Some clones in this sample may be carry-over from other donors' samples.

This clone was counted at least ten times. V gene TRBV12-5 combines with J gene TRBJ1-1; D uncertain. V dropped 3 bases and J dropped 4 bases, with 15 bases sitting between them. This CDR3 spans 15 amino acids. Germline V lookup: CDR1 LGHNT, CDR2 FRNRAP. In DNA form, the CDR3 reads TGTGCTAGTGGTTTTGGGGAGAGGGTCGGCACTGAAGCTTTCTTT. Amino acid sequence: CASGFGERVGTEAFF.

This clone was observed at least ten times. V is TRBV18 and J is TRBJ2-5; no definite D call. This CDR3 has 13 amino acids. Germline assignment: CDR1 KGHSH and CDR2 LQKENI. V lost 2 bases to trimming and J lost 3 bases, with 7 bases between them. CDR3 region: CASSPSSKETQYF. The CDR3 region has the DNA TGTGCCAGCTCACCATCTAGTAAAGAGACCCAGTACTTC.

V usage is TRBV30 and J usage is TRBJ2-1; possible D gene TRBD1, 6 bases. The CDR3 extends over 13 amino acids. Germline loops: CDR1 GTSNPN, CDR2 SVGIG (reference sequence). Trimming took off 1 base at V and 6 bases at J, with 10 bases between the two ends. CDR3 sequence reads: CAWSGGRGNEQFF. The CDR3 nucleotides read TGTGCCTGGAGTGGGGGCAGGGGCAATGAGCAGTTCTTC.

This clone was counted only a few times. CDR3 in amino acids: CASSLASLGQGDGPLHF. As DNA, the CDR3 is TGCGCCAGCAGCTTGGCCAGTCTGGGGCAGGGTGACGGACCCCTCCACTTT. V usage is TRBV5-1 and J usage is TRBJ1-6; a possible D gene is TRBD1 (5 bases). Germline V gives CDR1 SGHRS, CDR2 YFSETQ. The length of the CDR3 is 17 residues. V was pared by 0 bases and J by 12 bases, with 22 bases between.

The V call is TRBV3-1, the J call TRBJ1-2; weak D call: TRBD1 (5 bases). The CDR3 consists of 13 residues. Germline V gene lookup returns CDR1 LGHDT and CDR2 YNNKEL (reference sequence). V shed 1 base and J shed 4 bases, with 7 bases lying between them. The CDR3 nucleotides are TGTGCCAGCAGCCAAGTCACAGGCTATGGCTACACCTTC. As protein: CASSQVTGYGYTF. The variable domain in full, with the rest retrieved from reference TRBV3-1 and TRBJ1-2, is DTAVSQTPKYLVTQMGNDKSIKCEQNLGHDTMYWYKQDSKKFLKIMFSYNNKELIINETVPNRFSPKSPDKAHLNLHINSLELGDSAVYFCASSQVTGYGYTFGSGTRLTVV.

The J gene is TRBJ1-2, the V gene TRBV5-1; TRBD1 is a possible D gene (5 bases). V lost 0 bases, J lost 1 base, and 10 bases lay in between. The CDR3 runs 15 residues. Germline V gene sequence: CDR1 SGHRS, CDR2 YFSETQ. The CDR3 sequence is CASSLGGGVNYGYTF. In nucleotides, the CDR3 is TGCGCCAGCAGCTTGGGCGGAGGGGTTAACTATGGCTACACCTTC.

This clone was found many times. A much larger clone sits a single nucleotide away, making a read error possible. The rearrangement uses TRBV11-2 and TRBJ1-2; TRBD1 is a possible D gene (5 bases). The CDR3 length is 17 residues. Germline V gene sequence: CDR1 SGHAT, CDR2 FQNNGV. The V end lost 0 bases, the J end lost 7 bases, and 21 bases lay between the germline ends. CDR3 DNA sequence: TGTGCCAGCAGCTTAGAGTCGGTGGGGCAGAGAGGCTGTGGCTACACCTTC. Residues: CASSLESVGQRGCGYTF.

The rearrangement uses TRBV20-1 and TRBJ1-4; the D gene is possibly TRBD1 (5 bases). Trimming pared 0 bases from V and 6 bases from J, leaving 11 bases between. The CDR3 extends over 14 amino acids. Germline CDR1 reads DFQATT; CDR2 reads SNEGSKA (reference sequence). CDR3 in amino acids: CSARDWQGDEKLFF. The DNA for the CDR3 is TGCAGTGCTAGAGACTGGCAGGGTGATGAAAAACTGTTTTTT.

In this sample, this clone turned up many times. The chain is built from TRBV2 and TRBJ2-5; TRBD2 is a possible D gene (6 bases). The CDR3 is made up of 15 amino acids. The ends were cut back, 5 bases at V and 1 base at J, with 14 bases in the middle. Germline V gene data show CDR1 as SNHLY and CDR2 as FYNNEI. The chain's CDR3 is CASSPRRGTQETQYF. The CDR3 bases are TGTGCCAGCAGTCCCCGCCGGGGGACCCAAGAGACCCAGTACTTC.

This clone was counted ten times or more. The chain links TRBV30 to TRBJ1-1, with 9 bases matching TRBD1. Losses at the gene ends were 2 bases for V and 5 bases for J; bases not matched to a gene: 9. The CDR3 is 15 amino acids. CDR1 and CDR2 from the germline V gene are GTSNPN and SVGIG (reference sequence). The CDR3 region has the DNA TGTGCCTGGAGTTCATTGGGACAGGGTGATACTGAAGCTTTCTTT. It codes for CAWSSLGQGDTEAFF.

This chain joins TRBV12-3 or TRBV12-4 and TRBJ1-3; no firm D call. The CDR3 runs 16 residues. V lost 5 bases, J lost 0 bases, and 14 bases lay in between. The CDR3 sequence: CASSTWEVYSGNTIYF. CDR3 coding DNA: TGTGCCAGCAGTACGTGGGAGGTCTACTCTGGAAACACCATATATTTT.

The sample holds many counts of this clone. A much more abundant neighbour one base away suggests this may be a read error. At the DNA level, this CDR3 is encoded by other sequences in the same sample as well. The V call is TRBV6-1, the J call TRBJ1-4, with unresolved D. Per germline, CDR1 MNHNS and CDR2 SASEGT. The CDR3 loop spans 14 amino acids. CDR3 bases: TGTGCCAGCAGCCAAACCGCAACTAACGAAAAACTGTTTTTT. This codes for CASSQTATNEKLFF.

The chain employs TRBV30 and TRBJ1-5; D remains unclear. Trimming took 0 bases from V and 2 from J, leaving 14 bases between them. The germline gives CDR1 GTSNPN, CDR2 SVGIG (reference sequence). The CDR3 spans 16 residues. CDR3 bases: TGTGCCTGGAGTGTACGAAGAGGTGTCGGCAATCAGCCCCAGCATTTT. Its translation: CAWSVRRGVGNQPQHF.

This chain uses TRBV9 with TRBJ2-1, with D hard to call. V lost 7 bases and J lost 2, with 22 bases in between. This CDR3 is 17 amino acids long. Germline V gene sequence: CDR1 SGDLS, CDR2 YYNGEE. DNA for the CDR3: TGTGCCAGCTCAGCTTTCCTGTCGTTTGAGACCTACAATGAGCAGTTCTTC. Translated: CASSAFLSFETYNEQFF.

This clone was observed many times. The chain joins TRBV11-1 to TRBJ1-6; no definite D call. The V end lost 1 base, the J end lost 10 bases, and 8 bases lay between the germline ends. This CDR3 comprises 13 residues. From germline, CDR1 is SGHAT and CDR2 FQDESV (reference sequence). DNA of the CDR3: TGTGCCAGCAGCTTAGTTCTGAACTCACCCCTCCACTTT. Its protein product is CASSLVLNSPLHF.

There are many counts of this clone. J is TRBJ2-1 and V is TRBV20-1; 8 nucleotides agree with TRBD1. The ends lost 0 bases at V and 9 bases at J; junction bases unmatched: 16. The CDR3 covers 17 residues. Looked up from germline, CDR1 is DFQATT and CDR2 is SNEGSKA (reference sequence). The CDR3 coding sequence is TGCAGTGCTAGAGATCCCGGCGGGACAGGCAATTGGGGTGAGCAGTTCTTC. This sequence encodes CSARDPGGTGNWGEQFF.

This clone was recorded at least ten times. CDR3 protein: CSATGGASTDTQYF. CDR3 in DNA: TGCAGTGCTACAGGGGGCGCAAGCACAGATACGCAGTATTTT. The chain has TRBV20-1 and TRBJ2-3, with TRBD1 matching over 8 bases. V lost 4 bases to trimming and J lost 0 bases; unmatched junction nucleotides: 3. Germline V CDR1 and CDR2: DFQATT, SNEGSKA (reference sequence). This CDR3 spans 14 amino acids.

V is TRBV19 and J is TRBJ1-2; TRBD1 aligns across 12 bases. V trimming: 3 bases; J trimming: 8 bases; junction bases outside the gene matches: 13. CDR1 and CDR2 (germline): LNHDA, SQIVND (reference sequence). CDR3 length: 17 amino acids. The CDR3 here is CASSMAGTGGFMDGYTF. CDR3 nucleotides: TGTGCCAGTAGTATGGCCGGGACAGGGGGCTTTATGGACGGCTACACCTTC. Full variable domain (rest looked up from reference TRBV19 and TRBJ1-2): DGGITQSPKYLFRKEGQNVTLSCEQNLNHDAMYWYRQDPGQGLRLIYYSQIVNDFQKGDIAEGYSVSREKKESFPLTVTSAQKNPTAFYLCASSMAGTGGFMDGYTFGSGTRLTVV.

The chain recombines TRBV11-1 with TRBJ2-3, with D possibly TRBD2 on 5 matching bases. Germline CDR1 reads SGHAT; CDR2 reads FQDESV (reference sequence). V was shortened by 1 base and J by 2 bases, with 13 bases between the two germline ends. The CDR3 length is 16 residues. Here the CDR3 reads CASSLVSSENTDTQYF. CDR3 DNA sequence: TGTGCCAGCAGCTTAGTTAGTAGCGAAAACACAGATACGCAGTATTTT.

This clone has at least ten counts. The chain carries TRBV3-1 and TRBJ2-1; TRBD2 agrees at 8 bases. Germline CDR1 is LGHDT and CDR2 is YNNKEL (reference sequence). The CDR3 spans 15 residues. Unmatched junction bases numbered 7, after V lost 2 bases and J lost 7 bases. The CDR3 DNA reads TGTGCCAGCAGCCAAACCGGGGGGGGGCCTAATGAGCAGTTCTTC. Amino acids: CASSQTGGGPNEQFF.